This T cell receptor beta chain appears in the sequencing data of a study of blood T cell repertoires in COVID-19. The wider study: Samples representing acute and convalescent COVID-19 were sourced from the United States, Italy and Spain. The analysed material was cDNA or gDNA that came from T cells, B-cell-depleted T cells, or PBMCs.

As handled by the study authors: Amplifying reference gene primers gave estimates of nucleated cell counts. Produced via immunoSEQ multiplex PCR; TCRdb's table is partial and in-frame only. V and J calls and clone size follow that table, whereas D and trimming were derived from the DNA. The sample includes around 50,000 clones, about 92% of them seen just once. This sequence originates from a man in his 70s with active COVID-19. Sequencing was done on a sample of peripheral blood.

The CDR3 coding sequence is TGCGCCAGCAGCCAAGATCTTTCCCTACCGGGACAGGGGGTTCAGTACTTC. Protein product: CASSQDLSLPGQGVQYF. The V gene is TRBV4-1, the J gene TRBJ2-4; TRBD1 agrees at 11 bases. J gave up 11 bases and V 0 bases, and 12 bases lay outside the gene matches. The V gene's germline CDR1 is MGHRA and CDR2 YSYEKL. This CDR3 comprises 17 residues.